This TCR beta chain was recorded in a study of cytomegalovirus exposure and HLA in healthy donors. Study observations and caveats: CMV antigen specificity of a few CMV-associated chains was confirmed in vitro. In a later analysis, the majority of CMV-associated beta chains seemingly showed HLA restriction. A previous analysis found most TCR beta V segments productive roughly 87% or roughly 30% of the time.

Primers included in the PCR were 60 Vbeta and 13 Jbeta primers. Per the original data handling: Later analysis identified 80 million to 85 million unique TCR beta chains, approximately 11 million shared. The assay was immunoSEQ multiplex PCR, and TCRdb's table has in-frame clones only and misses some. Clone size and V and J calls were adopted from that table, with D and trimming inferred from the DNA. Altogether around 97,000 clones are present, approximately 9% being singletons, with the ten largest covering around 4.9%. Germline V gene data show CDR1 as MDHEN and CDR2 as SYDVKM. The CDR3 sequence is 14 residues long. V dropped 10 bases and J dropped 4; count of bases not matched to a gene: 7. Comment on this clone: No antigen is known for it.

V gene TRBV28 combines with J gene TRBJ1-5; TRBD1 aligns across 10 bases. The origin of this receptor is a man aged 50 to 60 in good health and CMV-seropositive. The material sequenced was PBMCs. The CDR3 DNA sequence: TGTGCCATTGCTAGACAGGGGGCGAATCAGCCCCAGCATTTT. Translating it yields CAIARQGANQPQHF.